These T cell receptor beta chains were read from a single sample in a study of breast tumors, draining lymph nodes, adjacent tissues. TCRdb passed the multiplex PCR reads through MiXCR, listing each CDR3 protein once. The table has about 140,000 distinct CDR3 sequences, around a third seen once. The specimen was axillary lymph node tissue. All receptors derive from a female donor with breast cancer. Some clones in this sample may be carry-over from other donors' samples. CDR3s leave out the opening cysteine and the closing phenylalanine or tryptophan. D genes are given only for firm matches.

d_call v_call cdr3_aa
TRBD1 TRBV2 ASSRRQGGETGELF
NA TRBV7-2 ASASFNYGYT
NA TRBV6-6 ASSYAGSTNEKLF
NA TRBV6-2/TRBV6-3 ASSLGGRETQY
TRBD1 TRBV20-1 SAQVGQESLAEAF
NA TRBV19 ASRRHGTYSNQPQH
TRBD1 TRBV9 ASSPRDRGTYGYT
NA TRBV7-9 ASSLVVVETQH
NA TRBV5-1 ASTAAGEDTGELF
TRBD1 TRBV6-6 ASSRQGQRNYGYT
NA TRBV10-3 ATMIDQIYNSPLH
NA TRBV12-3/TRBV12-4 ASSYRDTYTQY
NA TRBV27 ASSLDGTYEQY
NA TRBV9 ASSPPQGMGETQY
NA TRBV20-1 SATFEGGGAGETQY
TRBD2 TRBV20-1 SATSGRKAGELF
TRBD1 TRBV5-1 ASSTQAGGTEAF
TRBD1 TRBV30 AWSSDRAFSNEQF
TRBD1 TRBV20-1 SAPRTGGSDEQF
NA TRBV3-1 ASSQGLADIRVDEQF
NA TRBV20-1 SASTPVNYGYT
NA TRBV30 AWSVPLVGDQPQH
TRBD1 TRBV20-1 SAGDFGTGGSQPQH
NA TRBV19 ASSIQDQETQH
NA TRBV19 ASSIEGGTEAF
TRBD1 TRBV5-6 ASSSPGTVGNTIY
NA TRBV7-6 ASSPQGEKLF
NA TRBV7-9 ASSLEVVSYEQY
NA TRBV5-4 ASSLVGKLF
NA TRBV5-5 ASSHQTGNTEAF
NA TRBV7-2 ASSLDGNYGYT
NA TRBV4-1 ASSQSWAGNSYEQY
TRBD2 TRBV20-1 SATRLAGGANTQY
TRBD2 TRBV20-1 GARPSGGGTGELF
TRBD1 TRBV29-1 SVEDTGTGGNGYT
NA TRBV15 ATSTGEDYGYT
TRBD2 TRBV24-1 ATSEFLAGGYNEQF
TRBD2 TRBV2 ASGLAGAYNEQF
TRBD1 TRBV29-1 SGQGAGLETQY
NA TRBV2 ASSGTYEQY
NA TRBV20-1 SVYREDIQY
NA TRBV24-1 ATSAQGEKLF
NA TRBV5-1 ASRRRQASTDTQY
NA TRBV5-8 ASSLEAGVTRY
NA TRBV11-2 ASSLGHNQEIQY
TRBD1 TRBV18 ASTDRAGNTIY
TRBD1 TRBV7-8 ASRKQGRANYGYP
NA TRBV20-1 SARDPGEYGYT
TRBD1 TRBV2 ASNPDRGFGKLF